Listed here are 23 T cell receptor beta chains from one sample, sequenced in a study of blood T cell repertoires in COVID-19. Assay: immunoSEQ multiplex PCR; the TCRdb copy retains only in-frame clones and omits some. Of some 150,000 clones in the sample, 85% were seen once. Sequenced material: peripheral blood. The receptor source for this set is a woman aged 40 to 49 with active or convalescent COVID-19.

This chain connects TRBV2 to TRBJ1-3; D not resolved. V was cut by 10 bases and J by 2 bases, with 12 bases left in between. The length of the CDR3 is 13 residues. CDR1 SNHLY and CDR2 FYNNEI come from the germline V gene. The CDR3 loop is CANKQAAGNTIYF. The CDR3 DNA reads as TGTGCCAACAAGCAGGCAGCTGGAAACACCATATATTTT.

This clone was counted a single time. The chain links TRBV5-1 to TRBJ2-2; 10 bases agree with TRBD2. The trim removed 2 bases at V and 4 bases at J, leaving 2 bases unmatched. The CDR3 runs to 15 residues. CDR1 and CDR2 from the germline V gene are SGHRS and YFSETQ. In nucleotides, the CDR3 is TGCGCCAGCAGCTTAAGCGGGAGGGCCACCGGGGAGCTGTTTTTT. Its translation: CASSLSGRATGELFF.

The chain recombines TRBV4-1 with TRBJ1-5; 8 nucleotides match TRBD1. Germline assignment: CDR1 MGHRA and CDR2 YSYEKL. J gave up 0 bases and V 6 bases, and 10 bases lay outside the gene matches. The CDR3 covers 17 residues. The CDR3 DNA sequence: TGCGCCAGCAGTGGTACAGGGGGTCTTACTAGCAATCAGCCCCAGCATTTT. It translates to CASSGTGGLTSNQPQHF.

The chain couples TRBV6-1 to TRBJ1-2, with a tentative D call TRBD1 (6 bases). This CDR3 has 16 residues. V gave up 2 bases and J gave up 7 bases, with 20 bases separating them. Germline V CDR1 and CDR2: MNHNS, SASEGT. The CDR3 region has the DNA TGTGCCAGCAGTGAACGGGGCAGGGGCCCTTTGAGTGGCTACACCTTC. Protein sequence: CASSERGRGPLSGYTF.

The genes are TRBV3-1 (or the pseudogene TRBV3-2) and TRBJ1-4, with D possibly being TRBD1 (6 bases). Germline V gene sequence: CDR1 LGHDT, CDR2 YNNKEL (reference sequence). Trimming took off 0 bases at V and 6 bases at J, with 20 bases between the two ends. The CDR3 totals 18 residues. The CDR3 reads CASSQEVRGAGVDEKLFF. Written as DNA, the CDR3 is TGTGCCAGCAGCCAAGAGGTGCGAGGGGCAGGGGTTGATGAAAAACTGTTTTTT.

V and J are TRBV2 and TRBJ1-5; 9 bases map to TRBD1. This CDR3 has 15 amino acids. Germline V gives CDR1 SNHLY, CDR2 FYNNEI. Trimming took 5 bases from V and 4 from J; bases not matched to a gene: 6. CDR3 region: CASSTGGVGNQPQHF. CDR3 coding DNA: TGTGCCAGCAGTACAGGGGGCGTAGGGAATCAGCCCCAGCATTTT.

The V call is TRBV21-1, the J call TRBJ2-7; no check of the table's D call, TRBD2, against the DNA was made. TRBV21-1 is deemed a pseudogene. The CDR3 extends over 12 amino acids. In DNA, the CDR3 is TGTGCCAGCAGCAAAGAAGAGGTCAGAAGGTACTTC. Translation: CASSKEEVRRYF.

V gene TRBV5-1 combines with J gene TRBJ2-7; a possible D gene is TRBD2 (5 bases). Deletions cut 4 bases from V and 4 bases from J, with 18 bases between. The CDR3 consists of 15 residues. Germline V gene sequence: CDR1 SGHRS, CDR2 YFSETQ. As DNA, the CDR3 is TGCGCCAGCAGCGGTTGGAGCGGTGACATTTACGAGCAGTACTTC. The encoded protein is CASSGWSGDIYEQYF.

The chain couples TRBV27 to TRBJ1-6; 8 bases align to TRBD1. This CDR3 spans 15 amino acids. Germline V gives CDR1 MNHEY, CDR2 SMNVEV (reference sequence). The V segment lost 3 bases and the J segment 10 bases; nucleotides outside the gene matches: 8. CDR3 sequence reads: CASSFLAGGKSPLHF. For the CDR3, the DNA is TGTGCCAGCAGTTTCCTCGCAGGGGGCAAATCACCCCTCCACTTT.

V and J are TRBV7-8 and TRBJ1-5; 9 bases align to TRBD1. Germline trimming cut 1 base from V and 5 bases from J; bases unmatched to any gene: 9. The CDR3 has 17 residues. The germline V gene encodes CDR1 SGHVS and CDR2 FQNEAQ. The CDR3 loop reads CASSLEKQGARDQPQHF. DNA of the CDR3: TGTGCCAGCAGCTTAGAAAAACAGGGGGCGAGGGATCAGCCCCAGCATTTT.

The rearrangement joins TRBV29-1 to TRBJ1-1, with D tentatively TRBD1 (6 bases). The germline V and J ends were trimmed by 2 bases and 5 bases, with 9 bases remaining between them. Germline CDR1 SQVTM, CDR2 ANQGSEA. The CDR3 is 12 amino acids. The CDR3 sequence is CSVETGRTEAFF. For the CDR3, the DNA is TGCAGCGTTGAAACAGGGAGAACTGAAGCTTTCTTT. Full variable domain (remainder filled in from reference TRBV29-1 and TRBJ1-1): SAVISQKPSRDICQRGTSLTIQCQVDSQVTMMFWYRQQPGQSLTLIATANQGSEATYESGFVIDKFPISRPNLTFSTLTVSNMSPEDSSIYLCSVETGRTEAFFGQGTRLTVV.

The rearrangement joins TRBV20-1 to TRBJ1-1; D is undetermined. CDR1 is DFQATT and CDR2 is SNEGSKA in the germline V gene (reference sequence). V was pared by 3 bases and J by 0 bases, with 5 bases between. CDR3 length: 12 amino acids. As DNA, the CDR3 is TGCAGTGCTAGTCACATGAACACTGAAGCTTTCTTT. Translating gives CSASHMNTEAFF.

The chain links TRBV27 to TRBJ2-5; D uncertain. Between the trimmed V and J ends, which lost 2 bases and 3 bases, there was a span of 16 bases. This CDR3 has 16 residues. The germline CDR1 and CDR2 sequences are MNHEY and SMNVEV (reference sequence). The CDR3, as DNA: TGTGCCAGCAGTTTAAGTACCCTGGCAAAAAAAGAGACCCAGTACTTC. Protein sequence: CASSLSTLAKKETQYF.

The J gene is TRBJ1-2, the V gene TRBV5-1; D is perhaps TRBD1 (5 bases). This CDR3 has 13 residues. Germline CDR1 SGHRS, CDR2 YFSETQ. Trimming pared 2 bases from V and 7 bases from J, leaving 12 bases between. The CDR3 bases are TGCGCCAGCAGCTTCACCCAGGGCGGTGGCTACACCTTC. This gives the protein CASSFTQGGGYTF.

V and J are TRBV7-8 and TRBJ1-1; D is possibly TRBD1 (5 bases). The V and J ends lost 5 bases and 10 bases respectively, with 14 bases between them. The CDR3 is 12 residues long. Germline CDR1 is SGHVS and CDR2 is FQNEAQ. The CDR3 region is CASSPGGLVAFF. CDR3 nucleotide sequence: TGTGCCAGCAGCCCCGGGGGACTGGTAGCTTTCTTT.

V usage is TRBV6-2 or TRBV6-3 and J usage is TRBJ2-3; 10 bases map to TRBD1. The CDR3 covers 17 residues. J lost 10 bases, V lost 3 bases, and 16 bases had no gene match. Germline V CDR1 and CDR2: MNHEY, SVGEGT. CDR3 sequence (DNA): TGTGCCAGCAGTTATTTGGGATTCGGACAGGGGGAAAATCCGCAGTATTTT. This gives the protein CASSYLGFGQGENPQYF.

J is TRBJ2-1 and V is TRBV28; 8 nucleotides agree with TRBD1. V trimming: 5 bases; J trimming: 0 bases; junction bases outside the gene matches: 6. The CDR3 has 16 amino acids. Germline V gene lookup returns CDR1 MDHEN and CDR2 SYDVKM. The CDR3 nucleotides read TGTGCCAGCAGTCCCCGGACAGGGAGCTCCTACAATGAGCAGTTCTTC. Amino acid sequence: CASSPRTGSSYNEQFF. The full variable domain, rest sourced from reference TRBV28 and TRBJ2-1, is DVKVTQSSRYLVKRTGEKVFLECVQDMDHENMFWYRQDPGLGLRLIYFSYDVKMKEKGDIPEGYSVSREKKERFSLILESASTNQTSMYLCASSPRTGSSYNEQFFGPGTRLTVL.

The chain links TRBV6-5 to TRBJ2-5; TRBD1 might be the D (7 bases). CDR3 length: 13 residues. Trimming removed 5 bases at V and 5 bases at J, with 12 bases between. CDR1 is MNHEY, CDR2 SVGAGI, per germline. The CDR3 DNA sequence: TGTGCCAGCAGTCAGACAGGGAGGGAGACCCAGTACTTC. Its translation is CASSQTGRETQYF.

The CDR3 bases are TGTGCCAGCAGCCAAGAAACCAGGCACTCTAACTATGGCTACACCTTC. Protein: CASSQETRHSNYGYTF. This chain uses TRBV4-2 with TRBJ1-2; D not certain. Trimming took off 0 bases at V and 0 bases at J, with 11 bases between the two ends. Looked up from germline, CDR1 is LGHNA and CDR2 is YNFKEQ. This CDR3 is 16 amino acids long.

This clone has only one observation. This chain connects TRBV5-1 to TRBJ1-5, with 7 nucleotides matching TRBD1. This CDR3 is 17 amino acids long. Germline V CDR1 and CDR2: SGHRS, YFSETQ. V shed 4 bases and J 6 bases; nucleotides not matched to a gene: 16. The CDR3 nucleotides read TGCGCCAGCAGCGGAAGGGGGCGCGTGGAGTTTGCTCAGCCCCAGCATTTT. It encodes CASSGRGRVEFAQPQHF.

The chain combines TRBV30 with TRBJ1-6; the D is unclear. CDR1 and CDR2 from the germline V gene are GTSNPN and SVGIG (reference sequence). CDR3 length: 13 residues. V gave up 0 bases and J gave up 14 bases, with 14 bases separating them. CDR3: CAWSVLEGLTLHF. CDR3 in DNA: TGTGCCTGGAGTGTCTTGGAGGGCCTGACCCTCCACTTT.

The chain carries TRBV5-1 and TRBJ2-5; tentatively, D is TRBD1 (6 bases). The CDR3 consists of 15 residues. The V end was cut by 4 bases, the J end by 5 bases, with 18 bases between. Germline values: CDR1 SGHRS, CDR2 YFSETQ. The CDR3 reads CASSRGSGVWETQYF. CDR3 coding DNA: TGCGCCAGCAGCCGGGGTTCAGGGGTCTGGGAGACCCAGTACTTC. Drawing the rest from reference TRBV5-1 and TRBJ2-5, the complete variable domain is KAGVTQTPRYLIKTRGQQVTLSCSPISGHRSVSWYQQTPGQGLQFLFEYFSETQRNKGNFPGRFSGRQFSNSRSEMNVSTLELGDSALYLCASSRGSGVWETQYFGPGTRLLVL.

The chain couples TRBV7-2 to TRBJ1-1; weak D call: TRBD1 (5 bases). Germline V lookup: CDR1 SGHTA, CDR2 FQGNSA. There are 14 residues in the CDR3. V lost 6 bases to trimming and J lost 1 base, with 12 bases between them. CDR3 region: CASRAGPENTEAFF. The CDR3 DNA sequence: TGTGCCAGCAGGGCGGGGCCGGAGAACACTGAAGCTTTCTTT.